The 16 T cell receptor beta chains given below trace back to one sample, sequenced in a study of monozygotic twins with inflammatory bowel disease. TCRdb reprocessed the 5' RACE reads; each CDR3 protein has one entry and no DNA is given. In all, the sample yields 120,000 to 150,000 distinct CDR3 sequences. What was sequenced was blood. The receptors come from a human donor with ulcerative colitis or Crohn's disease, or a healthy co-twin of an affected twin (not recorded which).

The chain couples TRBV5-1 to TRBJ2-1; TCRdb names TRBD2, which stays unverified in the absence of DNA. Germline CDR1 is SGHRS and CDR2 is YFSETQ. The CDR3 runs to 16 residues. CDR3 protein: CASSLTLAGGNNEQFF.

The genes are TRBV5-1 and TRBJ2-5; TCRdb outputs TRBD1, but without DNA this stays unchecked. CDR3 length equals 14 residues. CDR1 and CDR2 from the germline V gene are SGHRS and YFSETQ. CDR3 loop: CASSYRGEGETQYF.

V gene TRBV4-2 combines with J gene TRBJ2-7; TCRdb's assignment of TRBD1 cannot be checked, as there is no DNA. The CDR3 covers 16 residues. Germline CDR1 reads LGHNA; CDR2 reads YNFKEQ. CDR3 protein: CASSQETQGRLYEQYF.

The chain recombines TRBV5-1 with TRBJ1-6; the TRBD1 assignment by TCRdb is unverifiable without DNA. The CDR3 has 15 amino acids. Germline V gene sequence: CDR1 SGHRS, CDR2 YFSETQ. CDR3 in amino acids: CASSGGGAWNSPLHF.

The chain has TRBV7-2 and TRBJ1-5. The germline CDR1 and CDR2 sequences are SGHTA and FQGNSA. There are 14 residues in the CDR3. This chain's CDR3 is CASSLRSSNQPQHF.

The rearrangement links TRBV6-2 or TRBV6-3 to TRBJ1-1; TCRdb calls TRBD1, which cannot be checked without DNA. The CDR3 totals 14 residues. Germline CDR1 reads MNHEY; CDR2 reads SVGEGT. The CDR3 is CASSDGGWNTEAFF.

The chain is built from TRBV11-2 and TRBJ2-3; the TRBD1 assignment by TCRdb is unverifiable without DNA. Germline V CDR1 and CDR2: SGHAT, FQNNGV. This CDR3 is 18 amino acids long. CDR3 sequence reads: CASSLGADRVVGTDTQYF.

The chain has TRBV28 and TRBJ2-1; TCRdb picks TRBD1, but there is no DNA to check that call. CDR1 and CDR2 from the germline V gene are MDHEN and SYDVKM. The CDR3 totals 15 residues. CDR3 sequence reads: CASRGQGLSYNEQFF.

CDR3 sequence: CASSQMGKGIFSYEQYF. This chain joins TRBV3-1 and TRBJ2-7. Germline loops: CDR1 LGHDT, CDR2 YNNKEL (reference sequence). The CDR3 is 17 residues long.

The chain employs TRBV12-3 or TRBV12-4 and TRBJ2-2; TCRdb's D gene call, TRBD1, goes unchecked for lack of DNA. The CDR3 totals 18 residues. CDR3 sequence reads: CASSQIGPRGARIGELFF.

This chain links TRBV10-3 with TRBJ2-3; absent DNA, TCRdb's TRBD2 call cannot be checked. Germline V gene data show CDR1 as ENHRY and CDR2 as SYGVKD. The CDR3 extends over 18 amino acids. CDR3 amino acids: CAISDRAGGRSGTDTQYF.

The V call is TRBV5-1, the J call TRBJ2-1; TCRdb returns TRBD2, unconfirmable since there is no DNA. The CDR3 covers 15 residues. Germline values: CDR1 SGHRS, CDR2 YFSETQ. The CDR3 loop is CASTRSGGPDNEQFF.

The chain employs TRBV2 and TRBJ1-5. The CDR3 length is 13 residues. In germline, CDR1 is SNHLY, CDR2 FYNNEI. The CDR3 sequence is CASSIATDSPQHF.

This chain links TRBV12-3 or TRBV12-4 with TRBJ2-4; TCRdb outputs TRBD1, but without DNA this stays unchecked. The CDR3 runs to 15 residues. CDR3 sequence: CASRGAGTGENIQYF.

The V and J genes are TRBV18 and TRBJ1-5; without DNA, the TCRdb call of TRBD1 cannot be checked. Germline CDR1 and CDR2: KGHSH and LQKENI. CDR3 length equals 18 residues. CDR3: CASSPPKGAAGYGEPQHF. Full variable domain (missing parts from reference TRBV18 and TRBJ1-5): NAGVMQNPRHLVRRRGQEARLRCSPMKGHSHVYWYRQLPEEGLKFMVYLQKENIIDESGMPKERFSAEFPKEGPSILRIQQVVRGDSAAYFCASSPPKGAAGYGEPQHFGDGTRLSIL.

The chain employs TRBV20-1 and TRBJ2-1; TCRdb designates TRBD1, a call that cannot be tested without DNA. Germline CDR1 DFQATT, CDR2 SNEGSKA (reference sequence). This CDR3 is 11 amino acids long. CDR3 amino acids: CTLGPNNEQFF.